These 20 T cell receptor beta chains were sequenced from one sample in a study of glioma-infiltrating T cells after dendritic cell vaccination. The sample's time point: after dendritic cell vaccination, including at tumor progression/relapse. Clones were sequenced by immunoSEQ multiplex PCR, and TCRdb holds only the in-frame ones, with some missing. The sample has more than 70,000 clones, around 90% seen once. The sample here was blood, taken after dendritic cell vaccination. These receptor sequences come from a human donor with glioblastoma.

The genes are TRBV19 and TRBJ2-7; D might be TRBD1 (5 bases). The CDR3 has 13 amino acids. Trimming took off 3 bases at V and 1 base at J, with 7 bases between the two ends. Germline V gene lookup returns CDR1 LNHDA and CDR2 SQIVND (reference sequence). The CDR3 is CASSIDSSYEQYF. As DNA, the CDR3 is TGTGCCAGTAGTATCGACAGTTCCTACGAGCAGTACTTC.

CDR3 bases: TGTGCCTACAACCCTAGGGGAAGGGGTGGAAACACCATATATTTT. Translated, it gives CAYNPRGRGGNTIYF. V usage is TRBV30 and J usage is TRBJ1-3, with a weak D call TRBD1 (5 bases). Germline loops: CDR1 GTSNPN, CDR2 SVGIG (reference sequence). The CDR3 spans 15 residues. V dropped 7 bases and J dropped 3 bases, with 19 bases sitting between them.

The rearrangement joins TRBV29-1 to TRBJ2-7; 7 nucleotides line up with TRBD1. Germline CDR1 SQVTM, CDR2 ANQGSEA. The CDR3 length is 13 residues. V lost 6 bases and J lost 12; bases outside the gene matches: 17. CDR3 region: CSVAGTVEGGSYF. The DNA of the CDR3 is TGCAGCGTGGCCGGGACAGTGGAAGGTGGGTCGTACTTC.

This chain links TRBV4-1 with TRBJ2-5; 13 positions agree with TRBD2. Germline assignment: CDR1 MGHRA and CDR2 YSYEKL. The trim removed 5 bases at V and 2 bases at J, leaving 5 bases unmatched. CDR3 length: 16 residues. In DNA form, the CDR3 reads TGCGCCAGCAGCTTCCGACTAGCGGGGGGTCAAGAGACCCAGTACTTC. Its translation: CASSFRLAGGQETQYF.

The V call is TRBV5-1, the J call TRBJ2-3, with a weak D call TRBD2 (5 bases). CDR1 is SGHRS, CDR2 YFSETQ, per germline. V lost 4 bases to trimming and J lost 0 bases, with 9 bases between them. This CDR3 region has 14 residues. CDR3 loop: CASSPWTSTDTQYF. Written as DNA, the CDR3 is TGCGCCAGCAGCCCCTGGACTAGCACAGATACGCAGTATTTT.

The chain employs TRBV7-2 and TRBJ1-3; tentative D call: TRBD1 (5 bases). Trimming removed 4 bases from V and 2 bases from J, with 6 bases in between. The CDR3 sequence is 13 residues long. Germline V gene data show CDR1 as SGHTA and CDR2 as FQGNSA. CDR3 sequence reads: CASSSTAGNTIYF. CDR3 DNA sequence: TGTGCCAGCAGCTCGACAGCTGGAAACACCATATATTTT.

V gene TRBV10-3 combines with J gene TRBJ2-3; perhaps TRBD2 as D (5 bases). CDR1 and CDR2 from the germline V gene are ENHRY and SYGVKD. The CDR3 sequence is 16 residues long. Trimming shortened V by 4 bases and J by 3 bases, and 17 bases separated the two germline ends. The CDR3 loop reads CAISVVGGGETDTQYF. CDR3 DNA: TGTGCCATCAGTGTAGTTGGAGGCGGAGAAACAGATACGCAGTATTTT.

The chain is built from TRBV27 and TRBJ1-2, with a possible D match to TRBD1 (5 bases). This CDR3 is built from 17 residues. Germline CDR1 reads MNHEY; CDR2 reads SMNVEV (reference sequence). V lost 0 bases to trimming and J lost 6 bases, with 20 bases between them. CDR3 DNA sequence: TGTGCCAGCAGTTTATCGGGCGGGGACCCCCGGGGGAATGGCTACACCTTC. It specifies CASSLSGGDPRGNGYTF.

The chain links TRBV5-1 to TRBJ2-3; 8 bases are shared with TRBD2. The CDR3 consists of 15 residues. Losses at the gene ends were 4 bases for V and 1 base for J; bases not matched to a gene: 5. Germline V gene data show CDR1 as SGHRS and CDR2 as YFSETQ. The DNA for the CDR3 is TGCGCCAGCAGCAGTAGCGGGACACGCACAGATACGCAGTATTTT. This sequence encodes CASSSSGTRTDTQYF.

This sequence joins TRBV14 and TRBJ1-1; 8 bases are a match to TRBD1. V dropped 1 base and J dropped 6; count of bases not matched to a gene: 10. The CDR3 is 16 residues long. In germline, CDR1 is SGHDN, CDR2 FVKESK. Written as DNA, the CDR3 is TGTGCCAGCAGCCAAGGGGGGACAGGCGCATTGTCTGAAGCTTTCTTT. Its protein is CASSQGGTGALSEAFF. Looking up the rest from reference TRBV14 and TRBJ1-1 gives the full variable domain: EAGVTQFPSHSVIEKGQTVTLRCDPISGHDNLYWYRRVMGKEIKFLLHFVKESKQDESGMPNNRFLAERTGGTYSTLKVQPAELEDSGVYFCASSQGGTGALSEAFFGQGTRLTVV.

The chain joins TRBV10-3 to TRBJ1-2; unclear D gene. Between the trimmed V and J ends, which lost 2 bases and 4 bases, there was a span of 8 bases. CDR1 and CDR2 (germline): ENHRY, SYGVKD. The CDR3 runs to 13 residues. CDR3 sequence reads: CAISEPGGYGYTF. CDR3 sequence (DNA): TGTGCCATCAGTGAGCCCGGAGGCTATGGCTACACCTTC.

The V gene is TRBV5-1, the J gene TRBJ1-2; the match to TRBD1 covers 8 bases. Germline V lookup: CDR1 SGHRS, CDR2 YFSETQ. CDR3 length: 14 amino acids. The trim removed 4 bases at V and 8 bases at J, leaving 10 bases unmatched. CDR3 sequence (DNA): TGCGCCAGCAGCCCAGACAGGGGCCTAGGAGGCTACACCTTC. As protein: CASSPDRGLGGYTF.

This chain connects TRBV6-5 to TRBJ1-1; D might be TRBD1 (6 bases). Germline assignment: CDR1 MNHEY and CDR2 SVGAGI. The V gene lost 11 bases and the J gene lost 3 bases, with 22 bases spanning the gap. There are 15 residues in the CDR3. For the CDR3, the DNA is TGTGCCCGCCCGGGCCAGGGGCGAGGCGACACTGAAGCTTTCTTT. This translates into CARPGQGRGDTEAFF.

This clone occurred once. J is TRBJ1-6 and V is TRBV19; tentative D call: TRBD1 (6 bases). The germline gives CDR1 LNHDA, CDR2 SQIVND (reference sequence). V was shortened by 6 bases and J by 2 bases, with 11 bases between the two germline ends. The CDR3 has 15 residues. The CDR3 region has the DNA TGTGCCAGTAGATTACAGGGAACCTATAATTCACCCCTCCACTTT. It specifies CASRLQGTYNSPLHF.

The chain combines TRBV5-1 with TRBJ1-5, with a possible D match to TRBD1 (5 bases). The CDR3 contains 14 residues. V lost 0 bases and J lost 7, with 11 bases in between. Germline V gene lookup returns CDR1 SGHRS and CDR2 YFSETQ. The CDR3 here is CASSLEGKGQPQHF. The DNA of the CDR3 is TGCGCCAGCAGCTTGGAGGGAAAGGGGCAGCCCCAGCATTTT.

The chain couples TRBV27 to TRBJ2-3; D ambiguous. Trimming shortened V by 4 bases and J by 0 bases, and 11 bases separated the two germline ends. Germline assignment: CDR1 MNHEY and CDR2 SMNVEV (reference sequence). CDR3 length equals 15 residues. In nucleotides, the CDR3 is TGTGCCAGCAGTTCCGCACTAACTAGCACAGATACGCAGTATTTT. The encoded protein is CASSSALTSTDTQYF.

The rearrangement uses TRBV9 and TRBJ2-3; TRBD2 matches 10 bases. CDR1 is SGDLS and CDR2 is YYNGEE in the germline V gene. Trimming cost V 3 bases and J 1 base; bases outside gene matches: 2. The CDR3 is made up of 15 amino acids. The CDR3 here is CASSAGTSGTDTQYF. Written as DNA, the CDR3 is TGTGCCAGCAGCGCCGGGACTAGCGGCACAGATACGCAGTATTTT.

This sequence joins TRBV7-3 and TRBJ2-1; 9 bases are a match to TRBD2. V lost 5 bases to trimming and J lost 0 bases; unmatched junction nucleotides: 11. The CDR3 contains 18 residues. Germline V lookup: CDR1 SGHTA, CDR2 FQGTGA. The CDR3: CASSTTGASGDSYNEQFF. In nucleotides, the CDR3 is TGTGCCAGCAGCACAACGGGGGCTAGCGGGGACTCCTACAATGAGCAGTTCTTC.

The chain has TRBV18 and TRBJ1-1, with unresolved D. This CDR3 contains 17 residues. Trimming pared 2 bases from V and 2 bases from J, leaving 18 bases between. Germline loops: CDR1 KGHSH, CDR2 LQKENI. The DNA of the CDR3 is TGTGCCAGCTCACCATTAGGCCCCGGAGGGCCTAACACTGAAGCTTTCTTT. Protein product: CASSPLGPGGPNTEAFF.

The V gene is TRBV19, the J gene TRBJ2-7, with D perhaps matching TRBD1 (6 bases). With 5 bases removed from V and 3 bases from J, the gap between germline ends came to 17 bases. CDR1 and CDR2 (germline): LNHDA, SQIVND (reference sequence). CDR3 length equals 15 residues. This CDR3 is CASSPLQGPVYEQYF. DNA for the CDR3: TGTGCCAGTAGTCCCTTACAGGGCCCGGTCTACGAGCAGTACTTC.